This TCR beta chain was retrieved from a study of T cell changes during pregnancy in multiple sclerosis. CDR1 is SGDLS and CDR2 is YYNGEE in the germline V gene. The CDR3 is 15 residues long. V was cut by 7 bases and J by 0 bases, with 14 bases left in between. Generated by immunoSEQ multiplex PCR, the TCRdb table keeps only in-frame clones and is missing some. The sample records about 56,000 clones, about 83% being singletons. The receptor's source is a human donor whose cells served as feeder cells for cultures in a pregnancy study. Material for sequencing was peripheral blood from another person, used as feeder cells. This chain uses TRBV9 with TRBJ1-5; D is ambiguous. Here the CDR3 reads CASGTPQSSNQPQHF. In DNA, the CDR3 is TGTGCCAGCGGAACTCCGCAGAGTAGCAATCAGCCCCAGCATTTT.